These 14 T cell receptor beta chains were sequenced from one sample in a study of molecular identifiers for immune sequencing clone quantification (dated 2018 in TCRdb). Preparation of the library involved PCR. TCRdb records NextSeq 500 as the sequencer. TCRdb reprocessed the public reads (quality trimming at Q25 with fastp, clone calling with MiXCR) and kept in-frame beta chains. Under each unique CDR3 protein, matching rows form one entry showing the most common genes and DNA. Recorded for this sample are roughly 93,000 distinct CDR3 sequences; around a quarter of them occurred a single time. The ten largest clones capture 0.6% to 0.95% of the sample. The sample comprised naive CD8+ T cells from blood, with Jurkat cell RNA spiked in. Taken with the paper, the label for cell subset or site translates to: FACS-sorted CD8+CD4-CCR7+CD45RA+ naive T cells. The receptor source for this set is a human donor in good health. Some libraries in this study had Jurkat cell RNA spiked in.

Note on this clonotype: An end of the junction does not agree with germline; a read error may underlie this. V gene TRBV19 combines with J gene TRBJ2-7; TRBD2 is a possible D gene (6 bases). This CDR3 comprises 13 residues. Germline values: CDR1 LNHDA, CDR2 SQIVND (reference sequence). The CDR3 DNA follows: TGTGCCAGTAGTATGGGACTGATCTACGAGCTGTACTTC. Translation: CASSMGLIYELYF.

This clonotype has just one count. This may be a read error: a much more frequent sequence differs by one nucleotide. V gene TRBV10-3 combines with J gene TRBJ1-1; D remains unclear. The CDR3 covers 14 residues. The germline V gene encodes CDR1 ENHRY and CDR2 SYGVKD. Deletions cut 4 bases from V and 7 bases from J, with 16 bases between. The CDR3 here is CAISGSGRRNEAFF. CDR3 bases: TGTGCCATCAGTGGATCGGGCAGAAGGAATGAAGCTTTCTTT.

Turning to this clonotype: A much larger clone sits a single nucleotide away, making a read error possible. This chain joins TRBV19 and TRBJ2-7; 8 nucleotides align to TRBD1. In germline, CDR1 is LNHDA, CDR2 SQIVND (reference sequence). CDR3 length: 13 residues. CDR3 sequence reads: CGSTPRTGIEQYF. The CDR3 coding sequence is TGTGGCAGTACTCCCAGGACAGGGATCGAGCAGTACTTC.

CDR3 in DNA: TGTGCCACCAGTGATCCCCACTCGCCGGTTCCCTACGAGCAGTACTTC. Translation gives CATSDPHSPVPYEQYF. V and J are TRBV24-1 and TRBJ2-7, with no clear D. CDR1 and CDR2 from the germline V gene are KGHDR and SFDVKD. The CDR3 length is 16 residues. The V end lost 3 bases, the J end lost 2 bases, and 16 bases lay between the germline ends.

Only a few counts were recorded for this clonotype. The rearrangement uses TRBV27 and TRBJ2-3; TRBD2 matches at 10 bases. Germline loops: CDR1 MNHEY, CDR2 SMNVEV (reference sequence). The CDR3 covers 14 residues. The J segment lost 5 bases and the V segment lost 2 bases, leaving 1 base of the junction unmatched. DNA of the CDR3: TGTGCCAGCAGTTTAACTAGCGGGATAGATACGCAGTATTTT. This gives the protein CASSLTSGIDTQYF.

CDR3 protein: CASSIDLSGRDPGELFF. The CDR3 region has the DNA TGTGCCAGTAGTATAGACTTAAGCGGGAGGGATCCCGGGGAGCTGTTTTTT. The chain links TRBV19 to TRBJ2-2; 10 bases agree with TRBD2. CDR3 length: 17 amino acids. The germline gives CDR1 LNHDA, CDR2 SQIVND (reference sequence). Trimming took 0 bases from V and 6 from J; bases not matched to a gene: 7.

In this sample, this clonotype turned up a few times. The rearrangement joins TRBV27 to TRBJ2-3; 9 bases map to TRBD1. The V gene's germline CDR1 is MNHEY and CDR2 SMNVEV (reference sequence). V dropped 0 bases and J dropped 3; count of bases not matched to a gene: 4. The CDR3 extends over 16 amino acids. In DNA form, the CDR3 reads TGTGCCAGCAGTTTATCCACAGGGGGCGAGACAGATACGCAGTATTTT. It translates to CASSLSTGGETDTQYF.

The table lists this clonotype with many counts. The rearrangement links TRBV2 to TRBJ1-4, with D tentatively TRBD1 (5 bases). The CDR3 sequence is 15 residues long. The germline V gene encodes CDR1 SNHLY and CDR2 FYNNEI. Trimming removed 1 base from V and 0 bases from J, with 6 bases in between. The CDR3: CASSEEGTTNEKLFF. CDR3 bases: TGTGCCAGCAGTGAAGAGGGGACAACTAATGAAAAACTGTTTTTT.

This clonotype was picked up many times. The rearrangement uses TRBV13 and TRBJ1-1; tentative D call: TRBD1 (5 bases). The CDR3 has 15 residues. Trimming pared 2 bases from V and 3 bases from J, leaving 13 bases between. Germline CDR1 is PRHDT and CDR2 is FYEKMQ (reference sequence). CDR3: CASSLIGTTDTEAFF. CDR3 DNA sequence: TGTGCCAGCAGCTTAATTGGGACTACGGACACTGAAGCTTTCTTT.

This clonotype has only a few counts. The V call is TRBV20-1, the J call TRBJ2-7; TRBD1 might be the D (6 bases). The germline V gene encodes CDR1 DFQATT and CDR2 SNEGSKA (reference sequence). This CDR3 contains 14 residues. V was cut by 6 bases and J by 2 bases, with 17 bases left in between. As DNA, the CDR3 is TGCAGTGCGAGGGACATAGGGGTAACCTACGAGCAGTACTTC. Translated: CSARDIGVTYEQYF.

Concerning this clonotype: This may stem from a read error, because a much larger clone lies one nucleotide away. The chain recombines TRBV7-2 with TRBJ1-5; unclear D gene. The V gene's germline CDR1 is SGHTA and CDR2 FQGNSA. The CDR3 has 14 residues. As DNA, the CDR3 is TGTGCCCGCAGCTTTATCGGATTGGATCAGCCCCAGCATTTT. It yields the protein CARSFIGLDQPQHF.

The chain uses TRBV7-2 and TRBJ2-1; TRBD1 agrees at 9 bases. The CDR3 is 15 residues long. J gave up 4 bases and V 1 base, and 2 bases lay outside the gene matches. From germline, CDR1 is SGHTA and CDR2 FQGNSA. CDR3 protein: CASSLGQGEYNEQFF. CDR3 bases: TGTGCCAGCAGCTTAGGACAGGGGGAATACAATGAGCAGTTCTTC. Looking up the rest from reference TRBV7-2 and TRBJ2-1 gives the full variable domain: GAGVSQSPSNKVTEKGKDVELRCDPISGHTALYWYRQSLGQGLEFLIYFQGNSAPDKSGLPSDRFSAERTGGSVSTLTIQRTQQEDSAVYLCASSLGQGEYNEQFFGPGTRLTVL.

V and J are TRBV12-3 or TRBV12-4 and TRBJ1-6; D is undetermined. Trimming shortened V by 3 bases and J by 2 bases, and 2 bases separated the two germline ends. CDR3 length equals 13 residues. This CDR3 reads CASSLAYNSPLHF. The CDR3 bases are TGTGCCAGCAGTTTGGCCTATAATTCACCCCTCCACTTT.

This clonotype was recorded a few times. The rearrangement joins TRBV19 to TRBJ2-3; the D gene is possibly TRBD1 (5 bases). The V end lost 3 bases, the J end lost 6 bases, and 13 bases lay between the germline ends. This CDR3 region has 14 residues. Germline CDR1 is LNHDA and CDR2 is SQIVND (reference sequence). In DNA, the CDR3 is TGTGCCAGTAGTATCATTGGGGCTGGGGATACGCAGTATTTT. This gives the protein CASSIIGAGDTQYF.